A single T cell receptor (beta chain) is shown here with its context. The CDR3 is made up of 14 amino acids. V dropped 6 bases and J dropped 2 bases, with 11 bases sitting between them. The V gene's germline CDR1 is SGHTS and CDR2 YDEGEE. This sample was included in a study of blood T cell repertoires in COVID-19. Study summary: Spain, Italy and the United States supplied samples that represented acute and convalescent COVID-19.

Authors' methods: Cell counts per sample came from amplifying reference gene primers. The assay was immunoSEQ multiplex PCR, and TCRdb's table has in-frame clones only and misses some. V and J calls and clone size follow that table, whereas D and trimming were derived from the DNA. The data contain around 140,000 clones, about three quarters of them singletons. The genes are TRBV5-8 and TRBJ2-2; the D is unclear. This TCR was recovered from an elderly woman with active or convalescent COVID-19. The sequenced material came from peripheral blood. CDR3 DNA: TGTGCCAGCAAGCTGCTATCTAACACCGGGGAGCTGTTTTTT. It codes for CASKLLSNTGELFF.